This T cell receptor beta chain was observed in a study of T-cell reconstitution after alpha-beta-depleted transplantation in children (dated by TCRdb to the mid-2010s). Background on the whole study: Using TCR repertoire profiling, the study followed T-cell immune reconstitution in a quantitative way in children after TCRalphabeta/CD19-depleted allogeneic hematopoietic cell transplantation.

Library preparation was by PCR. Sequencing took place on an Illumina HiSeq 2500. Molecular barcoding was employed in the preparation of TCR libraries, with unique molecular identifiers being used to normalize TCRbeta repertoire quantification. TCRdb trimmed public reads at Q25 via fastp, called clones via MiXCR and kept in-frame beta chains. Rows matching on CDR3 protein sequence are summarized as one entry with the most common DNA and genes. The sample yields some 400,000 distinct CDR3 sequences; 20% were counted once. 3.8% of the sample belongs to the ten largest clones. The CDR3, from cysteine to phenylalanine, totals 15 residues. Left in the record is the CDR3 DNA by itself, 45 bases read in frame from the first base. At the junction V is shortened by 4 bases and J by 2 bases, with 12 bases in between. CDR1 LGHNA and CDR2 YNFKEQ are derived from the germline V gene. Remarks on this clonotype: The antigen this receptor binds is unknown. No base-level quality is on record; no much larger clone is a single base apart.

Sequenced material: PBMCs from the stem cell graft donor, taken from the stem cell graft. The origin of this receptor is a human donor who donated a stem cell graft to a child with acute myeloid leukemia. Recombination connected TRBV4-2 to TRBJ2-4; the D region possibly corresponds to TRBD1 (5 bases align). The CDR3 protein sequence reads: CASSPATETKNIQYF. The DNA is TGTGCCAGCAGCCCGGCGACAGAGACCAAAAACATTCAGTACTTC.